This record covers a single TCR beta chain. Its antigen is still unknown. This sample stems from a study of CD8+CD57+ T cells in acquired aplastic anemia. Those patients picked for sequencing had displayed CD8+CD57+ cell expansion on flow cytometry. Study observations and caveats: Some 31 sequences, all CD8+ CDR3, were shared between patients and controls.

Trimming at V came to 5 bases and at J to 9 bases, leaving 13 bases not matched to a gene. The CDR3 loop spans 17 amino acids. Germline values: CDR1 SGHAT, CDR2 FQNNGV. Genomic DNA provided the template from which TCR beta VDJ and CDR3 profiles were obtained. One entry per CDR3 protein results from TCRdb running MiXCR on the reads. The sample includes about 470,000 distinct CDR3 sequences, roughly 34% seen only once; the top ten take about 0.8%. Sequenced material: sorted CD4+, CD8+, or CD8+CD57+ T cells (not recorded which) from PBMCs. The receptor comes from a human donor with aplastic anemia. The V and J genes are TRBV11-2 and TRBJ2-1; TRBD2 aligns across 13 bases. The CDR3 protein is CASSLKPGLAGRTEQFF. CDR3 bases: TGTGCCAGCAGCCTTAAACCGGGACTAGCGGGAAGGACTGAGCAGTTCTTC.